Listed here are 30 T cell receptor beta chains from one sample, sequenced in a study of cytomegalovirus exposure and HLA in healthy donors. This PCR relied on a set of 60 Vbeta primers and 13 Jbeta primers. Data came from immunoSEQ multiplex PCR; TCRdb stores just in-frame clones and leaves some out. The sample records about 130,000 clones, 74% being singletons. The sample consisted of PBMCs. The receptors derive from a man aged 18 to 30 in good health and CMV-seropositive.

The chain combines TRBV19 with TRBJ1-1, with a possible D match to TRBD1 (6 bases). The CDR3 extends over 13 amino acids. CDR1 is LNHDA, CDR2 SQIVND, per germline (reference sequence). The V and J ends lost 4 bases and 5 bases respectively, with 11 bases between them. The CDR3 nucleotides are TGTGCCAGTAGTACAACAGGGAAGACTGAAGCTTTCTTT. Translation gives CASSTTGKTEAFF. Full variable domain (outside the CDR3, taken from reference TRBV19 and TRBJ1-1): DGGITQSPKYLFRKEGQNVTLSCEQNLNHDAMYWYRQDPGQGLRLIYYSQIVNDFQKGDIAEGYSVSREKKESFPLTVTSAQKNPTAFYLCASSTTGKTEAFFGQGTRLTVV.

This clone was observed a handful of times. The chain has TRBV5-1 and TRBJ2-3; 13 bases align to TRBD2. The CDR3 runs to 16 residues. The J segment lost 0 bases and the V segment lost 5 bases, leaving 3 bases of the junction unmatched. Germline V CDR1 and CDR2: SGHRS, YFSETQ. The CDR3 DNA sequence: TGCGCCAGCAGTCCGGGACTAGCGGGGAGCACAGATACGCAGTATTTT. This encodes CASSPGLAGSTDTQYF.

The chain joins TRBV18 to TRBJ2-3; 9 bases agree with TRBD2. V shed 1 base, J shed 3 bases, and the junction held 2 bases outside the gene matches. The V gene's germline CDR1 is KGHSH and CDR2 LQKENI. This CDR3 contains 15 residues. CDR3 DNA: TGTGCCAGCTCACCACAGCGGGGGGTAACAGATACGCAGTATTTT. This encodes CASSPQRGVTDTQYF.

The chain uses TRBV15 and TRBJ1-5; D is possibly TRBD1 (5 bases). The germline V gene has CDR1 LNHNV and CDR2 YYDKDF (reference sequence). The CDR3 loop spans 16 amino acids. Trimming left V 3 bases short and J 0 bases short, with 12 bases between. The CDR3 loop is CATSSQRDSSNQPQHF. The CDR3 region has the DNA TGTGCCACCAGCAGTCAAAGGGACTCTAGCAATCAGCCCCAGCATTTT.

This clone was seen more than once but under ten times. This rearrangement joins TRBV30 to TRBJ2-7, with D unclear. The V gene lost 4 bases and the J gene lost 6 bases, with 13 bases spanning the gap. Looked up from germline, CDR1 is GTSNPN and CDR2 is SVGIG (reference sequence). The CDR3 contains 12 residues. CDR3 residues: CAWTSDDLEQYF. The CDR3 DNA follows: TGTGCCTGGACTAGTGATGATCTCGAGCAGTACTTC.

V usage is TRBV7-2 and J usage is TRBJ2-7, with D unclear. Trimming took 1 base from V and 2 from J, leaving 12 bases between them. CDR1 is SGHTA, CDR2 FQGNSA, per germline. CDR3 length: 15 amino acids. The CDR3 nucleotides are TGTGCCAGCAGCTTAGTAGGAGATACTACCTACGAGCAGTACTTC. Translated: CASSLVGDTTYEQYF. Using reference TRBV7-2 and TRBJ2-7 for the parts outside the CDR3, the full variable domain is GAGVSQSPSNKVTEKGKDVELRCDPISGHTALYWYRQSLGQGLEFLIYFQGNSAPDKSGLPSDRFSAERTGGSVSTLTIQRTQQEDSAVYLCASSLVGDTTYEQYFGPGTRLTVT.

There are a few counts of this clone. The J gene is TRBJ1-4, the V gene TRBV7-9; the D is unclear. V dropped 3 bases and J dropped 7 bases, with 9 bases sitting between them. This CDR3 has 13 amino acids. Germline V gene lookup returns CDR1 SEHNR and CDR2 FQNEAQ (reference sequence). Here the CDR3 reads CASSLERSEKLFF. Here the CDR3 DNA reads TGTGCCAGCAGCTTGGAGAGGAGTGAAAAACTGTTTTTT.

CDR3 DNA sequence: TGTGCCTGGAGTGTAGGGACAGGGTGGGAGCAGTACTTC. This gives the protein CAWSVGTGWEQYF. This rearrangement joins TRBV30 to TRBJ2-7; 9 bases match TRBD1. CDR1 is GTSNPN and CDR2 is SVGIG in the germline V gene (reference sequence). The J segment lost 7 bases and the V segment lost 0 bases, leaving 4 bases of the junction unmatched. The CDR3 covers 13 residues. Supplemented by reference TRBV30 and TRBJ2-7, the full variable domain reads SQTIHQWPATLVQPVGSPLSLECTVEGTSNPNLYWYRQAAGRGLQLLFYSVGIGQISSEVPQNLSASRPQDRQFILSSKKLLLSDSGFYLCAWSVGTGWEQYFGPGTRLTVT.

This clone is a singleton in its sample. V usage is TRBV27 and J usage is TRBJ2-6, with TRBD1 matching 8 bases. The CDR3 length is 17 residues. From germline, CDR1 is MNHEY and CDR2 SMNVEV (reference sequence). Trimming cost V 5 bases and J 0 bases; bases outside gene matches: 6. In nucleotides, the CDR3 is TGTGCCAGCAGTCCCCGGGACAGGCTCTCTGGGGCCAACGTCCTGACTTTC. Amino acids: CASSPRDRLSGANVLTF.

The V gene is TRBV5-1, the J gene TRBJ1-2; TRBD1 is a possible D gene (6 bases). The CDR3 totals 13 residues. Germline V gives CDR1 SGHRS, CDR2 YFSETQ. Between the trimmed V and J ends, which lost 1 base and 4 bases, there was a span of 8 bases. The CDR3 DNA sequence: TGCGCCAGCAGCTTGTCAGGGGCCTATGGCTACACCTTC. It is translated as CASSLSGAYGYTF.

The chain has TRBV19 and TRBJ1-4; no definite D call. The CDR3 consists of 15 residues. The germline V and J ends were trimmed by 1 base and 8 bases, with 14 bases remaining between them. Germline V CDR1 and CDR2: LNHDA, SQIVND (reference sequence). In DNA, the CDR3 is TGTGCCAGTAGTATAGGAGGGAACGCCGGGGAAAAACTGTTTTTT. The encoded protein is CASSIGGNAGEKLFF.

About this clone: The sample has other DNA sequences that encode this CDR3 too. J is TRBJ1-3 and V is TRBV2; 8 nucleotides agree with TRBD1. Germline lookup yields CDR1 SNHLY and CDR2 FYNNEI. Losses at the gene ends were 4 bases for V and 2 bases for J; bases not matched to a gene: 1. The CDR3 is 14 residues long. The CDR3 nucleotides read TGTGCCAGCAGTGTACAGGGGGCTGGAAACACCATATATTTT. Amino acids: CASSVQGAGNTIYF.

The chain employs TRBV5-8 and TRBJ1-5, with a possible D match to TRBD1 (5 bases). V was trimmed by 0 bases and J by 1 base, leaving 20 bases between them. Per germline, CDR1 SGHTS and CDR2 YDEGEE. This CDR3 is built from 19 residues. The CDR3 sequence: CASSLVRGETDLSNQPQHF. The CDR3 region has the DNA TGTGCCAGCAGCTTGGTGCGGGGGGAGACGGACCTGAGCAATCAGCCCCAGCATTTT. Full variable domain (missing parts from reference TRBV5-8 and TRBJ1-5): EAGVTQSPTHLIKTRGQQATLRCSPISGHTSVYWYQQALGLGLQFLLWYDEGEERNRGNFPPRFSGRQFPNYSSELNVNALELEDSALYLCASSLVRGETDLSNQPQHFGDGTRLSIL.

The V and J genes are TRBV6-5 and TRBJ1-1; tentative D call: TRBD1 (6 bases). The V end was cut by 0 bases, the J end by 3 bases, with 11 bases between. The germline V gene encodes CDR1 MNHEY and CDR2 SVGAGI. The CDR3 extends over 15 amino acids. CDR3 nucleotides: TGTGCCAGCAGTTACTCCTGGGGGCGTGACACTGAAGCTTTCTTT. Translation gives CASSYSWGRDTEAFF.

The chain combines TRBV6-1 with TRBJ2-5; 9 bases match TRBD1. V shed 8 bases and J 0 bases; nucleotides not matched to a gene: 1. CDR1 is MNHNS, CDR2 SASEGT, per germline. This CDR3 comprises 13 residues. CDR3 loop: CASDRGYQETQYF. CDR3 DNA sequence: TGTGCCAGCGACAGGGGGTACCAAGAGACCCAGTACTTC.

The chain uses TRBV15 and TRBJ1-5, with D perhaps matching TRBD1 (5 bases). Looked up from germline, CDR1 is LNHNV and CDR2 is YYDKDF (reference sequence). Between the trimmed V and J ends, which lost 4 bases and 0 bases, there was a span of 16 bases. This CDR3 is 17 amino acids long. CDR3 loop: CATSKTLGGTSNQPQHF. The CDR3 DNA follows: TGTGCCACCAGCAAAACCCTGGGGGGAACTAGCAATCAGCCCCAGCATTTT.

The chain employs TRBV30 and TRBJ2-7; possible D gene TRBD2, 6 bases. Germline V CDR1 and CDR2: GTSNPN, SVGIG (reference sequence). The CDR3 runs 15 residues. V lost 2 bases, J lost 4 bases, and 18 bases lay in between. CDR3 nucleotides: TGTGCCTGGAGTAGGGAGGCCTATGTCAGGTACGAGCAGTACTTC. The encoded protein is CAWSREAYVRYEQYF.

The V call is TRBV4-2, the J call TRBJ2-7; 8 nucleotides line up with TRBD1. The J segment lost 2 bases and the V segment lost 4 bases, leaving 19 bases of the junction unmatched. The CDR3 contains 19 residues. Germline lookup yields CDR1 LGHNA and CDR2 YNFKEQ. CDR3 loop: CASSPSQVTTGVGTYEQYF. CDR3 DNA: TGTGCCAGCAGCCCCAGCCAGGTCACGACAGGGGTTGGAACCTACGAGCAGTACTTC.

V is TRBV6-6 and J is TRBJ2-2; TRBD1 matches 8 bases. V lost 6 bases to trimming and J lost 7 bases; unmatched junction nucleotides: 10. The germline V gene has CDR1 MNHNY and CDR2 SVGAGI (reference sequence). The CDR3 spans 15 residues. For the CDR3, the DNA is TGTGCCAGCAGACCCGGGACAGGATATTTCGGGGAGCTGTTTTTT. Translated: CASRPGTGYFGELFF.

V gene TRBV5-1 combines with J gene TRBJ2-1; a weak D match, TRBD2 (7 bases). The CDR3 has 15 residues. V was cut by 10 bases and J by 4 bases, with 21 bases left in between. Germline CDR1 is SGHRS and CDR2 is YFSETQ. Written as DNA, the CDR3 is TGCGCCGGATCTAGTGGGGGGGCCTCTTACAATGAGCAGTTCTTC. This gives the protein CAGSSGGASYNEQFF.

The V call is TRBV6-5, the J call TRBJ2-3; perhaps TRBD2 as D (6 bases). The V end was cut by 7 bases, the J end by 2 bases, with 13 bases between. CDR1 is MNHEY, CDR2 SVGAGI, per germline. The CDR3 extends over 14 amino acids. As DNA, the CDR3 is TGTGCCAGCAATGGGGGAGGCCCCACAGATACGCAGTATTTT. Its protein product is CASNGGGPTDTQYF.

This clone has more than one count but fewer than ten. The V call is TRBV25-1, the J call TRBJ1-6; a possible D gene is TRBD1 (5 bases). With 2 bases removed from V and 13 bases from J, the gap between germline ends came to 18 bases. CDR3 length: 15 residues. CDR1 and CDR2 from the germline V gene are MGHDK and SYGVNS. CDR3 in amino acids: CASSERGLGRGPLHF. In DNA, the CDR3 is TGTGCCAGCAGTGAAAGGGGTCTAGGGCGGGGTCCCCTCCACTTT.

The CDR3 nucleotides read TGTGCCAGCTCACGGCCAACAGGGGAAAGCCATGGCGAGCAGTACTTC. Translating gives CASSRPTGESHGEQYF. This chain joins TRBV18 and TRBJ2-7; 7 positions match TRBD1. The J segment lost 6 bases and the V segment lost 4 bases, leaving 15 bases of the junction unmatched. This CDR3 is 16 amino acids long. Per germline, CDR1 KGHSH and CDR2 LQKENI.

V is TRBV19 and J is TRBJ1-1; tentatively, D is TRBD1 (5 bases). The CDR3 totals 15 residues. Germline lookup yields CDR1 LNHDA and CDR2 SQIVND (reference sequence). V lost 7 bases to trimming and J lost 4 bases, with 19 bases between them. CDR3 nucleotides: TGTGCCAGTAATCCCGGGGGAGGGCATCGCACTGAAGCTTTCTTT. Amino acids: CASNPGGGHRTEAFF.

This clone was seen only a few times. The rearrangement links TRBV6-1 to TRBJ1-1; the D is unclear. V lost 4 bases and J lost 4, with 7 bases in between. The CDR3 totals 12 residues. Germline V gene lookup returns CDR1 MNHNS and CDR2 SASEGT. CDR3 amino acids: CASSVILTEAFF. Written as DNA, the CDR3 is TGTGCCAGCAGTGTCATACTCACTGAAGCTTTCTTT.

This chain connects TRBV5-1 to TRBJ2-3; 10 bases match TRBD2. Germline V gene lookup returns CDR1 SGHRS and CDR2 YFSETQ. This CDR3 region has 18 residues. With V trimmed by 4 bases and J by 0 bases, 11 bases remained unmatched. The CDR3 loop is CASSAIAGGVISTDTQYF. CDR3 in DNA: TGCGCCAGCAGCGCTATAGCGGGGGGCGTCATTAGCACAGATACGCAGTATTTT. Supplemented by reference TRBV5-1 and TRBJ2-3, the full variable domain reads KAGVTQTPRYLIKTRGQQVTLSCSPISGHRSVSWYQQTPGQGLQFLFEYFSETQRNKGNFPGRFSGRQFSNSRSEMNVSTLELGDSALYLCASSAIAGGVISTDTQYFGPGTRLTVL.

The chain uses TRBV9 and TRBJ1-1; TRBD1 matches 8 bases. The germline V gene has CDR1 SGDLS and CDR2 YYNGEE. Losses at the gene ends were 2 bases for V and 2 bases for J; bases not matched to a gene: 5. This CDR3 comprises 15 residues. Here the CDR3 reads CASSVFTGGNTEAFF. The CDR3, as DNA: TGTGCCAGCAGCGTTTTCACAGGGGGTAACACTGAAGCTTTCTTT.

The chain recombines TRBV30 with TRBJ2-7; TRBD1 is a possible D gene (6 bases). Germline lookup yields CDR1 GTSNPN and CDR2 SVGIG (reference sequence). This CDR3 has 14 amino acids. The ends were cut back, 0 bases at V and 1 base at J, with 10 bases in the middle. CDR3 DNA: TGTGCCTGGAGTGTACTGGGGGCATCCTACGAGCAGTACTTC. Protein: CAWSVLGASYEQYF.

The rearrangement links TRBV15 to TRBJ1-3; 8 bases are a match to TRBD1. CDR1 and CDR2 from the germline V gene are LNHNV and YYDKDF (reference sequence). With V trimmed by 2 bases and J by 0 bases, 3 bases remained unmatched. The CDR3 spans 16 residues. The CDR3 protein is CATSRPGGPSGNTIYF. The CDR3 DNA follows: TGTGCCACCAGCAGACCAGGGGGCCCCTCTGGAAACACCATATATTTT.

The rearrangement uses TRBV9 and TRBJ2-1, with 9 bases fitting TRBD2. Germline CDR1 reads SGDLS; CDR2 reads YYNGEE. The CDR3 extends over 14 amino acids. V was clipped by 0 bases and J by 12 bases; unmatched bases: 7. The CDR3 here is CASSVVASGVGQFF. The CDR3 coding sequence is TGTGCCAGCAGCGTAGTAGCTAGCGGGGTTGGGCAGTTCTTC.